This T cell receptor (beta chain) was captured in a study of blood T cell repertoires in COVID-19. Study summary: The United States, Italy and Spain provided the acute and convalescent COVID-19 samples.

The CDR3 extends over 14 amino acids. The germline V gene has CDR1 SEHNR and CDR2 FQNEAQ (reference sequence). V was cut by 6 bases and J by 5 bases, with 16 bases left in between. Individuals aged about 18 to 89 years were recruited from some 26 US areas. Clinical history reported by participants formed the basis on which cohorts were assigned. Original analysis: For nucleated cells, counts were estimated from reference gene primer amplification. Generated by immunoSEQ multiplex PCR, the TCRdb table keeps only in-frame clones and is missing some. V and J calls and clone size are those listed in that table; D and trimming were worked out from the DNA. Of some 240,000 clones detected, 65% to 85% appear once; the ten largest clones hold 3.4%.

This receptor was obtained from a man aged 50 to 59 who had recovered from COVID-19. The rearrangement uses TRBV7-9 and TRBJ1-2; a possible D gene is TRBD1 (6 bases). The specimen sequenced was PBMCs or T cells enriched from blood (not recorded which). The CDR3 sequence is CASSETGGLYGYTF. The CDR3 region has the DNA TGTGCCAGCAGTGAAACTGGGGGCCTGTATGGCTACACCTTC.